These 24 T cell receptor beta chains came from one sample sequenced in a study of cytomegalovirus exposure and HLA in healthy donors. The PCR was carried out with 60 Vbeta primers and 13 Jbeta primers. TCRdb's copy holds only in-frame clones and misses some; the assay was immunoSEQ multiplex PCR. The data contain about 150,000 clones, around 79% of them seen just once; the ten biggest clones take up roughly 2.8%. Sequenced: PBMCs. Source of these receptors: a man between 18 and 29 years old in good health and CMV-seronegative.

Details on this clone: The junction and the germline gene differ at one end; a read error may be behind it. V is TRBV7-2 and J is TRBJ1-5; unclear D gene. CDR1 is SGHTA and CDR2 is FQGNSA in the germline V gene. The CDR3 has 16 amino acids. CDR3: CASSLGQPNSNQPQHF. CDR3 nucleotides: TGTGCCAGCAGCTTAGGTCAGCCCAATAGCAATCAGCCCCAACATTTT.

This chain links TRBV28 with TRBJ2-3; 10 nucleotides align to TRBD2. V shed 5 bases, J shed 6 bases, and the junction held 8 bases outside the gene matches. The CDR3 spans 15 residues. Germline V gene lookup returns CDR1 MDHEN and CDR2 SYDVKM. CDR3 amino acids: CASSLGLAASDTQYF. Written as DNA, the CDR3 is TGTGCCAGCAGTCTCGGACTAGCGGCCTCTGATACGCAGTATTTT. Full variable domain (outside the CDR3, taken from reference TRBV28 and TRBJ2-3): DVKVTQSSRYLVKRTGEKVFLECVQDMDHENMFWYRQDPGLGLRLIYFSYDVKMKEKGDIPEGYSVSREKKERFSLILESASTNQTSMYLCASSLGLAASDTQYFGPGTRLTVL.

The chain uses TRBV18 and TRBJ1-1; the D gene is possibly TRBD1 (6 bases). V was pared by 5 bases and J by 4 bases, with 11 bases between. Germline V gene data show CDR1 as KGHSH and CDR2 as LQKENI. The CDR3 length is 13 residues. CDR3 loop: CASSVGGGTEAFF. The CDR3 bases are TGTGCCAGCTCAGTAGGGGGGGGCACTGAAGCTTTCTTT.

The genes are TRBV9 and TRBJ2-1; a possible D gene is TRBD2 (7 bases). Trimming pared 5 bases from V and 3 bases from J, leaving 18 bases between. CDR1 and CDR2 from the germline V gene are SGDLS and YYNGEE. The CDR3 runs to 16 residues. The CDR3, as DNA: TGTGCCAGCAGTATGGGGGGGGGCTTAAACTACAATGAGCAGTTCTTC. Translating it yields CASSMGGGLNYNEQFF.

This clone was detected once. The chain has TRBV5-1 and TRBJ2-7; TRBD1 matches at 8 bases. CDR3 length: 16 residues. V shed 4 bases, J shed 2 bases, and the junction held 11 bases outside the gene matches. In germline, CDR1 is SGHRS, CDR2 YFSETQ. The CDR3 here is CASSPPGGTGPYEQYF. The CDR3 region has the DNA TGCGCCAGCAGCCCCCCCGGAGGGACAGGCCCCTACGAGCAGTACTTC.

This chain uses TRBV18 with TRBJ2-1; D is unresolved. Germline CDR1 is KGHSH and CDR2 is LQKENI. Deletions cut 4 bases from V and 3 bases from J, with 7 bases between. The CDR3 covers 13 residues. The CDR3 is CASSRSFYNEQFF. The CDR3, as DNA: TGTGCCAGCTCACGAAGCTTCTACAATGAGCAGTTCTTC.

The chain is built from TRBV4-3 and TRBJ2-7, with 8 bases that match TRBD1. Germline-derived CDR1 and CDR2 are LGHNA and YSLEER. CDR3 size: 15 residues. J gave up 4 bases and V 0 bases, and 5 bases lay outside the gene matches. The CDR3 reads CASSQDRGRSYEQYF. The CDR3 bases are TGCGCCAGCAGCCAAGACAGGGGGCGATCGTACGAGCAGTACTTC.

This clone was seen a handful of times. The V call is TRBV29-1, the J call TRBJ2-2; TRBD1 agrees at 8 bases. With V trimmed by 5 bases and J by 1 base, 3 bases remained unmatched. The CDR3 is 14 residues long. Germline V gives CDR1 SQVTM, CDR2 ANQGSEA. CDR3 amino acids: CSVTGTGNTGELFF. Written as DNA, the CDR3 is TGCAGCGTTACCGGGACAGGGAACACCGGGGAGCTGTTTTTT.

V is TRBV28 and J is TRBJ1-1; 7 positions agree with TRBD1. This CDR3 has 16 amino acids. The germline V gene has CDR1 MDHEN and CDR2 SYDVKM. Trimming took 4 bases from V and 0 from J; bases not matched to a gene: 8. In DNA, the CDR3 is TGTGCCAGCAGTTCGACAGGGCAGGGGATGAACACTGAAGCTTTCTTT. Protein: CASSSTGQGMNTEAFF.

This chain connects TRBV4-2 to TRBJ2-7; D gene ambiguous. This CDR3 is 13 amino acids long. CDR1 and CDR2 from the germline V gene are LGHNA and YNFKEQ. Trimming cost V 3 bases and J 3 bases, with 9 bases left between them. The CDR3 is CASSQQLGYEQYF. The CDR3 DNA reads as TGTGCCAGCAGCCAGCAACTCGGCTACGAGCAGTACTTC.

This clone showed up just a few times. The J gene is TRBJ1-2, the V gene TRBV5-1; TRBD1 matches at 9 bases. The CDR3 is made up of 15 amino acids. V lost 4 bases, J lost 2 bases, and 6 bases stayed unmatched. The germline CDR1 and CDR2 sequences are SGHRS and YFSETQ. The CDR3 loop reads CASSARQGDNYGYTF. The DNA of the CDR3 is TGCGCCAGCAGCGCACGACAGGGGGACAACTATGGCTACACCTTC.

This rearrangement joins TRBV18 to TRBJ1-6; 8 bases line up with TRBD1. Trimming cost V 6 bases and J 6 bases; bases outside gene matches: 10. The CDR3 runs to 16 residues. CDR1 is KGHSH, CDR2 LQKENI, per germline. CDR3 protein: CASSDSRTGINSPLHF. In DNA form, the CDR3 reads TGTGCCAGCTCCGATTCTCGGACAGGGATTAATTCACCCCTCCACTTT.

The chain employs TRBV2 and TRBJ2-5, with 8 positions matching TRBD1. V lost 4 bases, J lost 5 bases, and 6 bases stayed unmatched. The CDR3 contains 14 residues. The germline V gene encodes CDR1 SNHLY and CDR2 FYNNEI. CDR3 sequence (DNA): TGTGCCAGCAGTGGGGCAGGGGGCTCGGAGACCCAGTACTTC. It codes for CASSGAGGSETQYF.

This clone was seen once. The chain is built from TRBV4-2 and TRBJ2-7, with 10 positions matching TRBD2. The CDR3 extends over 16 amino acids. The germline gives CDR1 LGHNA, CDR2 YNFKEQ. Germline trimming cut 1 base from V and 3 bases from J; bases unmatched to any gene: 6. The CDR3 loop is CASSQGQAGGIYEQYF. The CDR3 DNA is TGTGCCAGCAGCCAAGGGCAAGCGGGGGGGATCTACGAGCAGTACTTC.

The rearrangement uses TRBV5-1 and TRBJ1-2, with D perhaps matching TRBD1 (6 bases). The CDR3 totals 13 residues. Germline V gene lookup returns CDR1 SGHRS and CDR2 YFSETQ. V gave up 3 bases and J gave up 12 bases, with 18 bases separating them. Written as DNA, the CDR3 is TGCGCCAGCAGCTCGGGACATTGGGAGGGTCACACCTTC. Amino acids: CASSSGHWEGHTF.

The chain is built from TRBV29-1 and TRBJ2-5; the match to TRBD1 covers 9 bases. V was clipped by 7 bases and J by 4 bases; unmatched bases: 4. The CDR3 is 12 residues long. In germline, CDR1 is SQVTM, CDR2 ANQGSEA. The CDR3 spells CSGQGVGETQYF. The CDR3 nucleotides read TGCAGCGGACAGGGGGTCGGAGAGACCCAGTACTTC.

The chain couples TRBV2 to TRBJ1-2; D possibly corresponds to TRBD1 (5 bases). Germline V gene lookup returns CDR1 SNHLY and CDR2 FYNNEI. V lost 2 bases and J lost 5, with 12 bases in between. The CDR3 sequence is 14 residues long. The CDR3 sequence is CASSELGAGYGYTF. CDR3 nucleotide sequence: TGTGCCAGCAGTGAATTAGGGGCGGGATATGGCTACACCTTC.

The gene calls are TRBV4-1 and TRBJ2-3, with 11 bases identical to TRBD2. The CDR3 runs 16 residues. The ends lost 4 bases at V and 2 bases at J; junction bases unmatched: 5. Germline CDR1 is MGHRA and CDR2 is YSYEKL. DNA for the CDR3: TGCGCCAGCAGCCGGCTGACTAGCGGGGTCACAGATACGCAGTATTTT. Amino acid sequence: CASSRLTSGVTDTQYF.

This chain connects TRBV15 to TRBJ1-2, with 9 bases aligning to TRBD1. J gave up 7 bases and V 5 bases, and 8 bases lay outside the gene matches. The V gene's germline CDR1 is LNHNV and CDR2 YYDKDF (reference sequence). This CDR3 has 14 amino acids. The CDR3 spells CATSSYTGGGGYTF. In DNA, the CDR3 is TGTGCCACCAGCTCCTATACAGGGGGCGGTGGCTACACCTTC. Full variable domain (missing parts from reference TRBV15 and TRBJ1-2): DAMVIQNPRYQVTQFGKPVTLSCSQTLNHNVMYWYQQKSSQAPKLLFHYYDKDFNNEADTPDNFQSRRPNTSFCFLDIRSPGLGDTAMYLCATSSYTGGGGYTFGSGTRLTVV.

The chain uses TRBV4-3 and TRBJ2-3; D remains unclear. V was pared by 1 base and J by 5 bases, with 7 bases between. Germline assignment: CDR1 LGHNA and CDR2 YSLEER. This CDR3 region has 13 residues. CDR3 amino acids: CASSQVSGDTQYF. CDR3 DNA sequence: TGCGCCAGCAGCCAAGTATCCGGAGATACGCAGTATTTT.

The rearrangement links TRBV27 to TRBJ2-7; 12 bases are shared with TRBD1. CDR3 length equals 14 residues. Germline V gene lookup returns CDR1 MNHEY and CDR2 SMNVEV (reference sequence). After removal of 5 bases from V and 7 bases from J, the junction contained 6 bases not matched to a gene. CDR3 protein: CASSLTGQGAEQYF. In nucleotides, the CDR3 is TGTGCCAGCAGTCTCACGGGACAGGGGGCTGAGCAGTACTTC.

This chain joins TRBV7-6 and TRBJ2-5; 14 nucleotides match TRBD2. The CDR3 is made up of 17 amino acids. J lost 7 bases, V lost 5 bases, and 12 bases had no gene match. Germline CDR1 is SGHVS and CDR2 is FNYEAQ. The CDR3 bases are TGTGCCAGCAGCGAAGGGACTAGCGGGGGCTACCTTGGGACCCAGTACTTC. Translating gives CASSEGTSGGYLGTQYF.

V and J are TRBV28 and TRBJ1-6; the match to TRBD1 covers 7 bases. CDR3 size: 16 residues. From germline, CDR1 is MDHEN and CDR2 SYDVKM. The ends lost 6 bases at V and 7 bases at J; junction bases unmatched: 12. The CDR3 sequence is CASSQGQRELNSPLHF. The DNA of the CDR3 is TGTGCCAGCAGCCAGGGACAGAGGGAACTCAATTCACCCCTCCACTTT. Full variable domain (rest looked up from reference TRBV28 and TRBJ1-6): DVKVTQSSRYLVKRTGEKVFLECVQDMDHENMFWYRQDPGLGLRLIYFSYDVKMKEKGDIPEGYSVSREKKERFSLILESASTNQTSMYLCASSQGQRELNSPLHFGNGTRLTVT.

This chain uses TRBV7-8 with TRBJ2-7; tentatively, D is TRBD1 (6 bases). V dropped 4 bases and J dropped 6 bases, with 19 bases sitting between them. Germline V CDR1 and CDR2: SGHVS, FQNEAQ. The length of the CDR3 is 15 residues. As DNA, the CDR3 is TGTGCCAGCAGCTACTTTGAAATGAGGGGGAGCGAGCAGTACTTC. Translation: CASSYFEMRGSEQYF.